Listed here is a single T cell receptor (beta chain). Its antigen is still unknown. This sample is drawn from a study of PD-L1 blockade in urothelial cancer. Study summary: About 85% of the roughly 29 patients comprised males who had bladder-origin urothelial cancer. Each patient had 0 to 3 earlier chemotherapy regimens. T cell content in blood samples showed a median of approximately 150,000.

The germline V and J ends were trimmed by 6 bases and 1 base, with 16 bases remaining between them. Looked up from germline, CDR1 is LNHDA and CDR2 is SQIVND (reference sequence). The CDR3 runs to 16 residues. General study findings and limits: Sub-median blood TCR clonality before treatment predicted longer survival.

Only in-frame clones appear in the TCRdb table, and some are missing; sequencing was by immunoSEQ multiplex PCR. The data hold 90,000 or so clones, with around 90% observed a single time. Noted time point: pretreatment peripheral blood. V and J are TRBV19 and TRBJ1-5; possibly TRBD1 for D (5 bases). The source material was PBMCs, sampled around atezolizumab (anti-PD-L1) treatment. The source is a man in his sixties with urothelial cancer. The CDR3 region is CASRFDGGKSNQPQHF. CDR3 DNA sequence: TGTGCCAGTAGATTCGACGGGGGAAAAAGCAATCAGCCCCAGCATTTT.